This is a list of T cell receptor beta chains from one sample in a study of shared clonotypes between healthy human individuals. The method was immunoSEQ multiplex PCR; TCRdb's version includes in-frame clones alone and lacks a portion of them. The data hold roughly 2.2 million clones, with approximately 93% observed a single time. Sequencing used naive CD4+ T cells from PBMCs. The receptors shown here come from a man aged 18 to 30 in good health. Some clones in this sample may be carry-over from other donors' samples. Each CDR3 is given without its conserved first and last residue. Fields, in order: V gene, D gene, CDR3 length, CDR3 protein. A D gene is named only where the DNA matches it firmly.

TRBV19 | - | 11 | ASSITRGTEAF
TRBV10-3 | - | 11 | AISAGTAYEQY
TRBV27 | - | 14 | ASRFTSAGSYNEQF
TRBV5-5 | - | 12 | ASSLVLSNQPQH
TRBV5-1 | - | 13 | ASSNKDRGSAEAF
TRBV5-4 | - | 14 | ASSFRAGLSTDTQY
TRBV5-1 | - | 13 | ASSAQGLSTDTQY
TRBV5-1 | - | 14 | ASSLGDTTGREKLF
TRBV25-1 | TRBD2 | 13 | ASSDGLAGEGEQY
TRBV2 | - | 12 | ASRGTINTGELF
TRBV7-3 | TRBD2 | 16 | ASSRGLAGATGANVLT
TRBV7-2 | - | 12 | ASSLLANTGELF
TRBV6-6 | - | 11 | ASSLQFGQPQH
TRBV10-3 | TRBD1 | 15 | AISRQGAGSGANVLT
TRBV5-1 | - | 12 | ASSGVQATDTQY
TRBV7-9 | - | 12 | ASSGQIVQETQY
TRBV28 | TRBD1 | 11 | ASTLQGYNEQF
TRBV5-1 | - | 11 | ASSQREGYGYT
TRBV6-6 | - | 14 | ASSYSRGFFTDTQY
TRBV5-1 | TRBD2 | 13 | ASRTGLAATDTQY
TRBV10-2 | - | 13 | ASSGPSVNTGELF
TRBV4-2 | - | 12 | ASSQAEATGELF
TRBV30 | TRBD2 | 12 | AWRASGSSNEQF
TRBV4-1 | TRBD1 | 12 | ASSSLYRGHEQF
TRBV14 | - | 11 | ASSRVGQETQY
TRBV6-1 | TRBD1 | 14 | ASSADTGGRREKLF
TRBV5-1 | - | 12 | ASSWGAGNTEAF
TRBV5-8 | TRBD2 | 13 | ASSSGLSYSYEQY
TRBV5-1 | - | 13 | ASSPSGGEDYGYT
TRBV6-6 | - | 12 | ASSYSAAGEGYT
TRBV11-1 | - | 14 | ASSLLAGPGGYEQY
TRBV4-1 | TRBD2 | 13 | ASSQGTTSGYEQY
TRBV7-2 | - | 13 | ASSLAAGHSYEQY
TRBV5-4 | - | 11 | ASSPGRDNEQF
TRBV6-5 | - | 13 | ASSYTTATGGELF
TRBV11-2 | - | 11 | ASSPRPTDTQY
TRBV29-1 | - | 9 | SVARGDEAF
TRBV11-2 | - | 10 | ASSLHTGELF
TRBV28 | - | 14 | ASGELALLQTGELF
TRBV13 | TRBD1 | 15 | ASSPGGTGPSAREQY
TRBV2 | - | 10 | ASGQPGQPQH
TRBV7-9 | - | 12 | ASSLAPGNQPQH
TRBV19 | - | 11 | ASKLAGEAEAF
TRBV6-1 | - | 11 | ASLRGLEQPQH
TRBV28 | - | 11 | ASSLGGEETQY
TRBV6-5 | - | 13 | ASSHRDSGANVLT
TRBV5-1 | - | 13 | ASSLGIPSTDTQY
TRBV18 | TRBD2 | 14 | ASSPQLAGTHNEQF
TRBV6-1 | - | 12 | ASSDQGINEKLF
TRBV7-2 | - | 12 | ASSRPTSRGEQF
TRBV7-2 | TRBD2 | 14 | ASSLLGLGVGETQY